This entry lists 26 T cell receptor beta chains sequenced from one sample in a study of spatial heterogeneity in lung cancer. TCRdb processed the 5' RACE reads anew with MiXCR; each CDR3 protein has one entry. The sample contains about 85,000 distinct CDR3 sequences, approximately 18% of which appear only once. Time point given: sample taken at primary tumor resection. Extraction of whole RNA from tumor, nontumor lung or frozen PBMC preceded unsorted sequencing. The material was PBMCs, obtained at surgery. Every receptor here comes from a male donor with early-stage non-small cell lung cancer.

In its sample, this clonotype was seen a few times. The chain is built from TRBV4-1 and TRBJ2-1; no clear D. Trimming cost V 3 bases and J 2 bases, with 14 bases left between them. The V gene's germline CDR1 is MGHRA and CDR2 YSYEKL. The CDR3 is made up of 16 amino acids. The CDR3 spells CASSHLPYRTYNEQFF. The DNA of the CDR3 is TGCGCCAGCAGCCATTTACCATATCGGACCTACAATGAGCAGTTCTTC.

This clonotype has more than one count but fewer than ten. This chain joins TRBV20-1 and TRBJ2-5; D is perhaps TRBD1 or TRBD2 (5 bases each). This CDR3 spans 19 amino acids. V shed 3 bases and J shed 5 bases, with 31 bases lying between them. Germline CDR1 is DFQATT and CDR2 is SNEGSKA (reference sequence). The chain's CDR3 is CSASLNLGTGRDRRETQYF. The CDR3 DNA is TGCAGTGCTAGTCTAAATTTGGGGACGGGCAGGGATCGTAGGGAGACCCAGTACTTC.

This chain links TRBV7-2 with TRBJ1-6; D gene ambiguous. The CDR3 length is 14 residues. Germline V gene lookup returns CDR1 SGHTA and CDR2 FQGNSA. V was clipped by 6 bases and J by 0 bases, with 6 bases between them. DNA for the CDR3: TGTGCCAGCAGGGAGAGCTCCTATAATTCACCCCTCCACTTT. Translating it yields CASRESSYNSPLHF. Full variable domain (missing parts from reference TRBV7-2 and TRBJ1-6): GAGVSQSPSNKVTEKGKDVELRCDPISGHTALYWYRQSLGQGLEFLIYFQGNSAPDKSGLPSDRFSAERTGGSVSTLTIQRTQQEDSAVYLCASRESSYNSPLHFGNGTRLTVT.

The rearrangement links TRBV19 to TRBJ1-5; D is unclear. Germline V gives CDR1 LNHDA, CDR2 SQIVND (reference sequence). This CDR3 has 13 amino acids. The V end lost 10 bases, the J end lost 4 bases, and 14 bases lay between the germline ends. The CDR3 here is CATGPNGNQPQHF. CDR3 in DNA: TGTGCCACCGGTCCAAATGGGAATCAGCCCCAGCATTTT.

J is TRBJ2-3 and V is TRBV9; 9 bases agree with TRBD2. CDR1 and CDR2 from the germline V gene are SGDLS and YYNGEE. The CDR3 length is 16 residues. Germline trimming cut 0 bases from V and 4 bases from J; bases unmatched to any gene: 6. The CDR3 is CASSVGSSGDADTQYF. CDR3 nucleotide sequence: TGTGCCAGCAGCGTAGGGTCTAGCGGGGATGCAGATACGCAGTATTTT.

The J gene is TRBJ1-5, the V gene TRBV5-5; D is uncertain. The CDR3 is made up of 16 amino acids. The germline V and J ends were trimmed by 2 bases and 1 base, with 13 bases remaining between them. The germline gives CDR1 SGHKS, CDR2 YYEKEE (reference sequence). CDR3 region: CASSLFVLGSNQPQHF. Written as DNA, the CDR3 is TGTGCCAGCAGCTTATTCGTTCTAGGCAGCAATCAGCCCCAGCATTTT.

V is TRBV9 and J is TRBJ2-3; D is possibly TRBD2 (5 bases). V gave up 0 bases and J gave up 3 bases, with 11 bases separating them. The CDR3 runs to 15 residues. Germline V gene data show CDR1 as SGDLS and CDR2 as YYNGEE. The CDR3 region has the DNA TGTGCCAGCAGCGTAGGTTTAGCGACGACAGATACGCAGTATTTT. This codes for CASSVGLATTDTQYF.

On this clonotype: A much larger clone sits a single nucleotide away, making a read error possible. The V gene is TRBV2, the J gene TRBJ1-2; 7 bases line up with TRBD1. Unmatched junction bases numbered 1, after V lost 4 bases and J lost 2 bases. The CDR3 loop spans 13 amino acids. Germline CDR1 SNHLY, CDR2 FYNNEI. CDR3 sequence (DNA): TGTGCCAGCAGTGTACAGGGGAACTATGGCTACACCTTC. This encodes CASSVQGNYGYTF. Full variable domain (rest looked up from reference TRBV2 and TRBJ1-2): EPEVTQTPSHQVTQMGQEVILRCVPISNHLYFYWYRQILGQKVEFLVSFYNNEISEKSEIFDDQFSVERPDGSNFTLKIRSTKLEDSAMYFCASSVQGNYGYTFGSGTRLTVV.

This clonotype was counted at least ten times. The chain has TRBV7-3 and TRBJ1-1; D is perhaps TRBD1 (5 bases). The germline CDR1 and CDR2 sequences are SGHTA and FQGTGA. The CDR3 covers 14 residues. The germline V and J ends were trimmed by 3 bases and 2 bases, with 10 bases remaining between them. In DNA, the CDR3 is TGTGCCAGCAGCTTTAGGGGAGCTAACACTGAAGCTTTCTTT. Amino acid sequence: CASSFRGANTEAFF.

This clonotype was observed at least ten times. The rearrangement uses TRBV9 and TRBJ2-7; D unresolved. The CDR3 is 14 amino acids. The germline gives CDR1 SGDLS, CDR2 YYNGEE. V dropped 4 bases and J dropped 6 bases, with 17 bases sitting between them. The CDR3 DNA sequence: TGTGCCAGCAGCTTCTCCTATGGGGAAGGCGAGCAGTACTTC. Translated, it gives CASSFSYGEGEQYF. The full variable domain, with the rest looked up from reference TRBV9 and TRBJ2-7, is DSGVTQTPKHLITATGQRVTLRCSPRSGDLSVYWYQQSLDQGLQFLIQYYNGEERAKGNILERFSAQQFPDLHSELNLSSLELGDSALYFCASSFSYGEGEQYFGPGTRLTVT.

A few counts support this clonotype. This chain joins TRBV7-6 and TRBJ2-3; 10 bases are a match to TRBD1. V gave up 3 bases and J gave up 4 bases; unmatched junction bases: 7. The CDR3 consists of 16 residues. Germline CDR1 SGHVS, CDR2 FNYEAQ. The CDR3: CASSLDSTGGADTQYF. The CDR3 bases are TGTGCCAGCAGCTTGGACTCGACAGGGGGCGCAGATACGCAGTATTTT.

The V gene is TRBV19, the J gene TRBJ2-5; 7 nucleotides align to TRBD1. The germline V gene has CDR1 LNHDA and CDR2 SQIVND (reference sequence). V shed 4 bases, J shed 4 bases, and the junction held 6 bases outside the gene matches. This CDR3 contains 14 residues. The CDR3 sequence is CASSNYRGGETQYF. DNA of the CDR3: TGTGCCAGTAGTAACTACAGGGGCGGAGAGACCCAGTACTTC.

This clonotype was seen a few times. V and J are TRBV9 and TRBJ1-5; D may be TRBD1 (5 bases). The germline V gene has CDR1 SGDLS and CDR2 YYNGEE. This CDR3 is built from 16 residues. V was cut by 4 bases and J by 7 bases, with 21 bases left in between. This CDR3 is CASSFGDSPSGQPQHF. The CDR3 DNA is TGTGCCAGCAGCTTTGGCGACAGTCCCAGCGGGCAGCCCCAGCATTTT.

This clonotype was recorded a few times. The rearrangement links TRBV10-3 to TRBJ2-7; 9 positions agree with TRBD1. Unmatched junction bases numbered 12, after V lost 2 bases and J lost 7 bases. The CDR3 sequence is 16 residues long. Germline V gives CDR1 ENHRY, CDR2 SYGVKD. CDR3 in amino acids: CAISEGTGMRMLEQYF. DNA for the CDR3: TGTGCCATCAGTGAGGGGACAGGGATGCGCATGTTGGAGCAGTACTTC.

V usage is TRBV11-2 and J usage is TRBJ2-2, with no clear D. V was trimmed by 6 bases and J by 1 base, leaving 12 bases between them. Germline-derived CDR1 and CDR2 are SGHAT and FQNNGV. The CDR3 totals 15 residues. CDR3 in amino acids: CASRQMARNTGELFF. CDR3 in DNA: TGTGCCAGCAGACAGATGGCCAGGAACACCGGGGAGCTGTTTTTT.

V and J are TRBV28 and TRBJ2-3; tentative D call: TRBD2 (5 bases). The CDR3 consists of 16 residues. V was trimmed by 5 bases and J by 4 bases, leaving 19 bases between them. The germline gives CDR1 MDHEN, CDR2 SYDVKM. The CDR3 is CASSPRGSGNPDTQYF. In nucleotides, the CDR3 is TGTGCCAGCAGTCCCCGAGGTTCGGGAAATCCAGATACGCAGTATTTT.

This rearrangement joins TRBV28 to TRBJ2-7, with D perhaps TRBD1 (6 bases). This CDR3 has 12 residues. CDR1 MDHEN and CDR2 SYDVKM come from the germline V gene. Trimming cost V 6 bases and J 5 bases, with 11 bases left between them. The CDR3 loop reads CASRATGDEQYF. CDR3 DNA: TGTGCCAGCAGGGCGACAGGAGACGAGCAGTACTTC.

The V call is TRBV15, the J call TRBJ1-5; the D is unclear. Germline values: CDR1 LNHNV, CDR2 YYDKDF (reference sequence). CDR3 length: 12 amino acids. The ends were cut back, 8 bases at V and 7 bases at J, with 12 bases in the middle. The DNA for the CDR3 is TGTGCCACCGGGGTGGGCCGGCAGCCCCAGCATTTT. It is translated as CATGVGRQPQHF.

The chain couples TRBV2 to TRBJ2-7, with D tentatively TRBD1 or TRBD2 (5 bases each). The CDR3 covers 14 residues. Per the germline V gene, CDR1 is SNHLY and CDR2 is FYNNEI. Deletions cut 5 bases from V and 5 bases from J, with 16 bases between. Here the CDR3 reads CASSKPGRLNEQYF. DNA of the CDR3: TGTGCCAGCAGTAAACCGGGACGATTGAACGAGCAGTACTTC.

The chain combines TRBV9 with TRBJ2-7, with D tentatively TRBD1 (6 bases). The CDR3 extends over 13 amino acids. Trimming pared 4 bases from V and 4 bases from J, leaving 12 bases between. The germline V gene encodes CDR1 SGDLS and CDR2 YYNGEE. The CDR3: CASSPTDSYEQYF. CDR3 nucleotide sequence: TGTGCCAGCAGCCCTACGGACAGTTACGAGCAGTACTTC.

This clonotype was seen repeatedly, ten times or more. The rearrangement joins TRBV27 to TRBJ1-1, with D unclear. The CDR3 has 15 amino acids. The germline gives CDR1 MNHEY, CDR2 SMNVEV (reference sequence). V was clipped by 2 bases and J by 3 bases, with 13 bases between them. For the CDR3, the DNA is TGTGCCAGCAGTTTAGGCCCGGGAGGAGACACTGAAGCTTTCTTT. Translating it yields CASSLGPGGDTEAFF.

The chain joins TRBV10-1 to TRBJ1-2, with D maybe TRBD1 (5 bases). V lost 6 bases, J lost 8 bases, and 16 bases lay in between. Germline assignment: CDR1 WNHNN and CDR2 SYGVQD (reference sequence). This CDR3 is built from 13 residues. CDR3 coding DNA: TGCGCCAGCAGACCCGCAGGGCGAAGCGGCTACACCTTC. Encoded protein: CASRPAGRSGYTF.

The J gene is TRBJ2-5, the V gene TRBV7-2; D perhaps matches TRBD2 (6 bases). Germline CDR1 is SGHTA and CDR2 is FQGNSA. Trimming cost V 3 bases and J 2 bases, with 10 bases left between them. The CDR3 consists of 14 residues. DNA for the CDR3: TGTGCCAGCAGCTTTGCTAGCGCGCAAGAGACCCAGTACTTC. As protein: CASSFASAQETQYF.

This clonotype has more than one count but fewer than ten. The gene calls are TRBV6-5 and TRBJ2-1; possibly TRBD2 for D (6 bases). This CDR3 region has 12 residues. Germline-derived CDR1 and CDR2 are MNHEY and SVGAGI. V lost 6 bases and J lost 3, with 6 bases in between. CDR3 region: CASRTSYNEQFF. CDR3 DNA: TGTGCCAGCAGGACTAGCTACAATGAGCAGTTCTTC.

The chain links TRBV12-3 or TRBV12-4 to TRBJ2-1, with 13 bases aligning to TRBD2. V was pared by 7 bases and J by 7 bases, with 7 bases of the junction left unmatched. The CDR3 consists of 15 residues. The CDR3 region is CASTQLAGGGNEQFF. For the CDR3, the DNA is TGTGCCAGCACCCAACTAGCGGGAGGGGGAAATGAGCAGTTCTTC.

This clonotype showed up many times. This chain links TRBV28 with TRBJ2-7; TRBD1 matches 9 bases. This CDR3 has 12 residues. Per the germline V gene, CDR1 is MDHEN and CDR2 is SYDVKM. Trimming removed 6 bases from V and 6 bases from J; junction bases left unmatched: 3. CDR3 protein: CASSLGQGEQYF. The CDR3 DNA reads as TGTGCCAGCAGCCTGGGACAGGGCGAGCAGTACTTC.